The entry that follows covers one TCR beta chain sequence. The junction departs from germline at one end; a sequencing error may be responsible. The CDR3 is 11 amino acids. Germline loops: CDR1 GTSNPN, CDR2 SVGIG (reference sequence). These data originate in a study of blood T cell repertoires in COVID-19. The table came from immunoSEQ multiplex PCR; TCRdb's copy has only in-frame clones and leaves some out. This repertoire shows 110,000 to 150,000 clones, approximately 89% found once; its top ten account for about 1.7%. The sequenced sample consisted of peripheral blood. V gene TRBV30 combines with J gene TRBJ1-4; TRBD1 might be the D (5 bases). This clonotype was obtained from a woman between 50 and 59 years old with acute or convalescent COVID-19. The CDR3 region is CAWSVQRTSRF. The DNA for the CDR3 is TGTGCCTGGAGTGTACAAAGGACATCCCGTTTT.